This is a list of T cell receptor beta chains from one sample in a study of T cells in localized non-small cell lung cancer. Clones were sequenced by immunoSEQ multiplex PCR, and TCRdb holds only the in-frame ones, with some missing. The profile covers under 6,000 clones, with roughly 30% appearing a single time and roughly 4.6% taken by the ten largest. This specimen was lung tumor tissue, taken before any cancer treatment. The receptors stem from a man between 40 and 69 years old with stage III squamous cell lung carcinoma. Both conserved end residues are part of each CDR3. The D gene is left open where the match is weak. Clone size is stated in some rows and not others, as once, few, many or a class when expanded.

d_call | j_call | v_call | clone_size | cdr3_nt | cdr3_aa
TRBD2 | TRBJ2-1 | TRBV10-2 | few | TGCGCCAGCCTAAGCGGGGGGTACAATGAGCAGTTCTTC | CASLSGGYNEQFF
TRBD1 | TRBJ1-2 | TRBV18 | once | TGTGCCAGCTCAACCGGGACAGGGACTGGGGGCTACACCTTC | CASSTGTGTGGYTF
TRBD1 | TRBJ2-2 | TRBV6-8 | medium-sized | TGTGCCAGCAGTTCCGGGACAGGGTTTACCGGGGAGCTGTTTTTT | CASSSGTGFTGELFF
. | TRBJ1-3 | TRBV6-8 | few | TGTGCCAGCAGGAACAGTGGAGCCTCTGGAAACACCATATATTTT | CASRNSGASGNTIYF
TRBD1 | TRBJ1-5 | TRBV6-8 | few | TGTGCCAGCAGTGAGGACAGGGGTAATCAGCCCCAGCATTTT | CASSEDRGNQPQHF
. | TRBJ2-5 | TRBV9 | few | TGTGCCAGCAGGAACCAGGGTACAGAGACCCAGTACTTC | CASRNQGTETQYF
. | TRBJ2-3 | TRBV14 | large | TGTGCCAGCAGCCAAGCAGGCCCCGATACGCAGTATTTT | CASSQAGPDTQYF
. | TRBJ1-2 | TRBV19 | once | TGTGCCAGTAGTAACCCGGGGATCCGCTATGGCTACACCTTC | CASSNPGIRYGYTF
. | TRBJ1-6 | TRBV1 | . | TGCGCCAGCAGCCAAGATACTGGCAGGGGCTATAATTCACCCCTCCACTTT | CASSQDTGRGYNSPLHF
TRBD2 | TRBJ2-7 | TRBV11-3 | medium-sized | TGTGCCAGCAGCTTGAGGGCTAGCGGGAGCTCCTACGAGCAGTACTTC | CASSLRASGSSYEQYF
TRBD2 | TRBJ2-7 | TRBV11-3 | medium-sized | TGTGCCAGCAGCTTAGAAGGGACTAGCGCTCACGAGCAGTACTTC | CASSLEGTSAHEQYF
TRBD1 | TRBJ2-3 | TRBV6-8 | many | TGTGCCAGCAGTTACTCGAGACAGGGGGCCTCAGATACGCAGTATTTT | CASSYSRQGASDTQYF
. | TRBJ1-2 | TRBV12-2 | . | TGTGCAAGTCGCTTAGCGCAGGTGGGGCGTAGGTATGGCTACACCTTC | CASRLAQVGRRYGYTF
. | TRBJ1-1 | TRBV30 | . | TGTGCCTGGGACACAACACTGGAAGCTTTCTTT | CAWDTTLEAFF
TRBD1 | TRBJ2-7 | TRBV11-3 | few | TGTGCCAGCAGCGTCGGGACAGCGGTTTCTGACGAGCAGTACTTC | CASSVGTAVSDEQYF
TRBD1 | TRBJ1-2 | TRBV19 | . | TGTGCCAGTCGCCAGGGGGGACTAGCTAACTATGGCTACACCTTC | CASRQGGLANYGYTF
TRBD1 | TRBJ1-2 | TRBV9 | few | TGTGCCAGCGTCGACAGGGTTGTGGATGGCTACACCTTC | CASVDRVVDGYTF
. | TRBJ1-5 | TRBV19 | few | TGTGCCAGTAGGGGGGGAGCTAATAGCAATCAGCCCCAGCATTTT | CASRGGANSNQPQHF
. | TRBJ2-1 | TRBV9 | . | TGTGCCAGCAGCGTAGTTCCGTCGACTAGCTCCTACAATGAGCAGTTCTTC | CASSVVPSTSSYNEQFF
. | TRBJ1-1 | TRBV11-3 | few | TGTGCCAGCAGCTTAGTTGCCATACCGGGTGAAGCTTTCTTT | CASSLVAIPGEAFF
. | TRBJ2-2 | TRBV6-8 | medium-sized | TGTGCCAGCAGATGGGACCTTCGACTAGGGGAGCTGTTTTTT | CASRWDLRLGELFF
. | TRBJ2-7 | TRBV11-3 | few | TGTGCCAGCAGCGATACCAAGTTTTTAGACAGATCCTACGAGCAGTACTTC | CASSDTKFLDRSYEQYF
. | TRBJ2-3 | TRBV9 | medium-sized | TGTGCCAGCAGCGTAGCGAGTCAGCTGGGGGGAATGGGCCGCACAGATACGCAGTATTTT | CASSVASQLGGMGRTDTQYF
. | TRBJ1-4 | TRBV6-8 | few | TGTGCCAGCAGACTGACAGGTTCTAATGAAAAACTGTTTTTT | CASRLTGSNEKLFF
. | TRBJ1-3 | TRBV9 | few | TGTGCCAGCAGAGGGACTTCTGGAAACACCATATATTTT | CASRGTSGNTIYF
. | TRBJ1-1 | TRBV9 | . | TGTGCCAGCAGCGTGGCCGGACATATGGAGGAAGCTTTCTTT | CASSVAGHMEEAFF
. | TRBJ2-5 | TRBV11-1 | . | TGTGCCAGCAGTCCCCTGGCGGGGAAGTCGATACAAGAGACCCAGTACTTC | CASSPLAGKSIQETQYF